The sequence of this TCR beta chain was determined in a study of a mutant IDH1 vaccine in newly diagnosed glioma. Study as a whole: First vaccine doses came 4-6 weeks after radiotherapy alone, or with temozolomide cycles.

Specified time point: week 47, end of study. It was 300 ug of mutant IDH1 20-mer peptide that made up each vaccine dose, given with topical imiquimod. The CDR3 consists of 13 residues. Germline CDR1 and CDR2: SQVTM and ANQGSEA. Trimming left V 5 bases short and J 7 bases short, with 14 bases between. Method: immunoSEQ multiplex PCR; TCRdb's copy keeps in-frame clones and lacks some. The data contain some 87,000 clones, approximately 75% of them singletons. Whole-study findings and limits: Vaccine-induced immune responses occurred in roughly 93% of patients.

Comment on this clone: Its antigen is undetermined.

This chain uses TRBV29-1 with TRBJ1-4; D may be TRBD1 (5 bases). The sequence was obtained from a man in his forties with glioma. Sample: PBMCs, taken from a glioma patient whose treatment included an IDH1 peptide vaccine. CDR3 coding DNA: TGCAGCGTTTGTCGATCGGGGGGTGAAAAACTGTTTTTT. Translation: CSVCRSGGEKLFF.